This T cell receptor (beta chain) was identified during a study of blood T cell repertoires in COVID-19. Study information: Samples came from the United States, Italy and Spain, spanning acute and convalescent COVID-19.

Under the authors' procedure: Researchers report that nucleated cell counts were estimated from reference gene primer amplification. Repertoires were generated with immunoSEQ multiplex PCR, while TCRdb's copy carries only in-frame clones and drops some. V, J and clone size are those of that table, while D and trimming were read from the DNA. The sample holds 380,000 or so clones, approximately 88% seen once. Germline-derived CDR1 and CDR2 are SGDLS and YYNGEE. This CDR3 is built from 15 residues. J lost 4 bases, V lost 0 bases, and 6 bases had no gene match. Sequencing input: peripheral blood. This chain connects TRBV9 to TRBJ2-7; 8 bases fit TRBD1. This sequence was found in a man in his forties with acute or convalescent COVID-19. CDR3 DNA: TGTGCCAGCAGCGTAGAAACAGGGGGACCTTACGAGCAGTACTTC. It is translated as CASSVETGGPYEQYF.